This entry is about one TCR beta chain. Its antigen remains unidentified. The data stem from a study of cytomegalovirus exposure and HLA in healthy donors. Both 60 Vbeta primers and 13 Jbeta primers went into the PCR. Libraries were prepared by immunoSEQ multiplex PCR; TCRdb keeps only in-frame clonotypes and omits some of them. The repertoire consists of approximately 190,000 clones, with 10% to 15% occurring once and the leading ten covering over 6.5%. Study conclusions and caveats: Among TCR beta chains, those listed as cytomegalovirus-associated numbered fewer than 200. The study assumed roughly uniform donor sequencing depth for presence/absence analyses. In most subjects, TCR beta sequences reportedly gave accurate predictions of HLA-A and HLA-B alleles. HLA restriction was apparent for most CMV-associated TCR beta chains in a later analysis.

The CDR3 consists of 16 residues. Trimming stripped 2 bases from V and 3 bases from J, with 16 bases between. CDR1 and CDR2 from the germline V gene are SGHAT and FQNNGV. This chain links TRBV11-2 with TRBJ1-1; D not resolved. Source material: PBMCs. This clonotype originated in a man in his fifties or sixties in good health and CMV-seropositive. The CDR3 reads CASSLRRGRGDTEAFF. CDR3 in DNA: TGTGCCAGCAGCTTACGGAGAGGTCGGGGAGACACTGAAGCTTTCTTT.